Sequencing of this T cell receptor (beta chain) was carried out in a study of blood T cell repertoires in COVID-19. Study-level information: Donors in the United States, Italy and Spain gave samples during acute or convalescent COVID-19. Nucleic acid was either cDNA or gDNA, and it came from T cells, B-cell-depleted T cells, or PBMCs.

Under the authors' procedure: Reference gene primer amplification gave estimated nucleated cell counts. TCRdb's copy holds only in-frame clones and misses some; the assay was immunoSEQ multiplex PCR. The V and J calls and clone size come from that table; D and trimming were worked out from the DNA. The sample yields 200,000 to 300,000 clones, 75% to 85% seen once. The CDR3 loop spans 13 amino acids. V lost 3 bases, J lost 5 bases, and 9 bases lay in between. CDR1 and CDR2 (germline): SGHTA, FQGNSA. The sample taken for sequencing was peripheral blood. The rearrangement uses TRBV7-2 and TRBJ2-3, with D uncertain. The receptor's source is a human donor in a cohort sampled during active COVID-19. The DNA for the CDR3 is TGTGCCAGCAGCTTCCGAGATGGAGATACGCAGTATTTT. Translation gives CASSFRDGDTQYF.